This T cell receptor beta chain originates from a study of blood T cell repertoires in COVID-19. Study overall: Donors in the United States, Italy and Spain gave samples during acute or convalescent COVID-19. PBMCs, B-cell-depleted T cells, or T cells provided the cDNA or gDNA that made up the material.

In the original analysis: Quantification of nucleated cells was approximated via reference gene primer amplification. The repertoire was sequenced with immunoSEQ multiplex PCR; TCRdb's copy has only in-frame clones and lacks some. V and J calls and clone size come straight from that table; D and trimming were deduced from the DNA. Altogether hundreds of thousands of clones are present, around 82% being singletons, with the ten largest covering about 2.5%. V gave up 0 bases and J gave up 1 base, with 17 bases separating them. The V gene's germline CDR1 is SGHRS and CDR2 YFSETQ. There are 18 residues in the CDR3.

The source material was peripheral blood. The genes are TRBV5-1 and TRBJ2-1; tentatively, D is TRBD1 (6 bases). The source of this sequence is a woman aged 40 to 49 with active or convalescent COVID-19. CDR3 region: CASSLAIGSGQSYNEQFF. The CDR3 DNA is TGCGCCAGCAGCTTGGCCATCGGAAGCGGACAGTCCTACAATGAGCAGTTCTTC.